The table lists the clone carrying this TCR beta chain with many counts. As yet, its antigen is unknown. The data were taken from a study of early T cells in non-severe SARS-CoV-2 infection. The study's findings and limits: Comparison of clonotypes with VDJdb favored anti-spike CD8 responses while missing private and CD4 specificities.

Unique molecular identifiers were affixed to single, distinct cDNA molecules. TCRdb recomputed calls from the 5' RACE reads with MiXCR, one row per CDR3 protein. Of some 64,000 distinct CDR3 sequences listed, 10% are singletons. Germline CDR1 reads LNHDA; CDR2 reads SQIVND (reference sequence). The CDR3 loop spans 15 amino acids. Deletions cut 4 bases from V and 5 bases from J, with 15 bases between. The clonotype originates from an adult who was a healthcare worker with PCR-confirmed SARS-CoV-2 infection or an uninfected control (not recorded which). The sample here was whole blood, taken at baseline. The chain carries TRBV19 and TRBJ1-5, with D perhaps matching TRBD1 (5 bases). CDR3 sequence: CASSTPRTTDQPQHF. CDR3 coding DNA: TGTGCCAGTAGTACTCCAAGGACAACGGATCAGCCCCAGCATTTT.